This T cell receptor (beta chain) was sequenced during a study of blood T cell repertoires in COVID-19. Study information: COVID-19 samples, acute and convalescent, were from the United States, Italy and Spain. T cells, B-cell-depleted T cells, or PBMCs provided the cDNA or gDNA that served as material.

The table came from immunoSEQ multiplex PCR; TCRdb's copy has only in-frame clones and leaves some out. This sample yields tens of thousands of clones, of which roughly nine tenths are seen a single time; about 9% belongs to the top ten. This CDR3 has 16 amino acids. V was trimmed by 3 bases and J by 7 bases, leaving 17 bases between them. Germline lookup yields CDR1 SGHNT and CDR2 YYREEE (reference sequence). Sequencing was done on a sample of peripheral blood. The chain combines TRBV5-4 with TRBJ1-6, with unresolved D. This receptor was obtained from a human donor in a cohort sampled during active COVID-19. CDR3 coding DNA: TGTGCCAGCAGCTCGACGACTACGGGGTCAAATTCACCCCTCCACTTT. Residues: CASSSTTTGSNSPLHF.